This T cell receptor beta chain was found in a study of blood T cells in healthy people across ages. Whole-study findings and limits: Strong correlation linked observed beta diversity and percent naive T cells.

PBMCs numbering at least 6 million were isolated per sample. Each sample provided at least 5.5 micrograms of extracted total RNA. For this clonotype: Its matching antigen is unknown.

A sample-barcoded 5' primer and a J-beta primer mix were used in a second PCR of roughly 6 to 12 cycles. TCRdb re-called the 5' RACE reads through MiXCR, storing one row per CDR3 protein. This table holds 1,500,000 or so distinct CDR3 sequences, almost 60% found once. Trimming shortened V by 5 bases and J by 11 bases, and 18 bases separated the two germline ends. CDR1 MGHDK and CDR2 SYGVNS come from the germline V gene. CDR3 size: 13 residues. The sequence was collected from a man between 18 and 29 years old in good health. Sequencing was carried out using blood. This chain joins TRBV25-1 and TRBJ2-5, with a tentative D call TRBD2 (6 bases). CDR3: CASSSGSTGEQYF. CDR3 in DNA: TGTGCCAGCAGTAGCGGATCAACGGGGGAGCAGTACTTC.